This T cell receptor (beta chain) was sequenced for a study of T cells in Graves' hyperthyroidism and ophthalmopathy. Study-wide points: Blood also carried most thyroid clonotypes expanded above 0.001. Model predictions of ophthalmopathy came a median around 6.5 months before onset.

TCR beta CDR3 region amplification was performed from RNA transcripts. First-round RT-PCR targeting the TCR CDR3 was performed with the HTBI primer set. One entry per CDR3 protein, called by TCRdb with MiXCR from the multiplex PCR reads. Of fewer than 400,000 distinct CDR3 sequences listed, around 14% are singletons. This clonotype was recorded many times. Its antigen is not known. The CDR3 is made up of 16 amino acids. CDR1 is MDHEN and CDR2 is SYDVKM in the germline V gene. Trimming took 7 bases from V and 7 from J, leaving 25 bases between them. Before ophthalmopathy appeared, progressors gave blood at initial hyperthyroidism diagnosis.

The sample comprised blood. This clonotype was obtained from a woman in her late teens or twenties with Graves' hyperthyroidism that later progressed to Graves' ophthalmopathy. This chain uses TRBV28 with TRBJ2-5; D is perhaps TRBD2 (6 bases). CDR3 in amino acids: CASISGGATPEGTQYF. As DNA, the CDR3 is TGTGCCAGCATCTCAGGAGGGGCCACCCCGGAGGGGACCCAGTACTTC.